What follows is one T cell receptor (beta chain) and its context. The source of the sample is a study of blood T cell repertoires in COVID-19. Trimming removed 0 bases from V and 8 bases from J, with 17 bases in between. Germline values: CDR1 SGDLS, CDR2 YYNGEE. The CDR3 is 15 amino acids. Using immunoSEQ multiplex PCR, the repertoire was profiled, and TCRdb retains in-frame clones only, with some absent. The sample has hundreds of thousands of clones, 85% to 90% seen once; the top ten hold about 1%. This chain links TRBV9 with TRBJ1-1; tentatively, D is TRBD1 (5 bases). This TCR came from a woman aged 40 to 50 who had recovered from COVID-19. Input material: peripheral blood. Here the CDR3 DNA reads TGTGCCAGCAGCGTAGTTGGGCCGGCAGGGTCCGAAGCTTTCTTT. This sequence encodes CASSVVGPAGSEAFF.